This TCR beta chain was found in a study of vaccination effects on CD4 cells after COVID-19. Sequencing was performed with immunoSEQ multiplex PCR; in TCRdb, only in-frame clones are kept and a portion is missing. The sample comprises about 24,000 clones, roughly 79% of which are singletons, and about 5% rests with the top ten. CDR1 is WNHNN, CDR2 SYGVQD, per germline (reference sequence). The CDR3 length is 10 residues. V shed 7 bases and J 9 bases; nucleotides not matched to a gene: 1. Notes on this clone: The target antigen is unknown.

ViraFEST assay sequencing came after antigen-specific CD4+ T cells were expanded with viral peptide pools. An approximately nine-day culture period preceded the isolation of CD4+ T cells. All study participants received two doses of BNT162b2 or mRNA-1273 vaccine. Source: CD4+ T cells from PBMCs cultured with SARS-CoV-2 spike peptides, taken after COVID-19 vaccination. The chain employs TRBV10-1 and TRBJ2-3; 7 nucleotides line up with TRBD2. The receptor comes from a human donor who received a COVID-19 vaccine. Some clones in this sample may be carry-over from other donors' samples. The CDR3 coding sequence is TGCGCCAGCAAGGGACTAACGCAGTATTTT. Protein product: CASKGLTQYF.